A selection of T cell receptor beta chains follows, all from one sample in a study of blood T cell repertoires in COVID-19. Measured with immunoSEQ multiplex PCR; TCRdb has only the in-frame clones, and not every one. The table records fewer than 400,000 clones, approximately 89% of them present only once. Specimen: PBMCs or T cells enriched from blood (not recorded which). Receptors originate from a woman aged 30 to 39 who had recovered from COVID-19. CDR3s include the opening cysteine and the closing phenylalanine or tryptophan. Each record gives: clone size, V gene, D gene, J gene, CDR3 DNA, CDR3 protein. A D gene is named only where the DNA matches it firmly. The size of a clone is reported for some rows only, either as once, few or many, or as a class for expanded clones.

-,TRBV28,-,TRBJ1-4,TGTGCCAGTAAAATGCTGCAGGGGTATGAAAAACTGTTTTTT,CASKMLQGYEKLFF
-,TRBV18,-,TRBJ2-5,TGTGCCAGCTCACCTGGGGTGGGGAGAGAGACCCAGTACTTC,CASSPGVGRETQYF
-,TRBV6-5,-,TRBJ1-5,TGTGCCAGCAGCCCCAGCGGCCGATCAGCCCAGCATTTT,CASSPSGRSAQHF
-,TRBV2,TRBD2,TRBJ2-3,TGTGCCAGCAGTGGTCTCGGGGGGGGCACAGATACGCAGTATTTT,CASSGLGGGTDTQYF
-,TRBV25-1,TRBD1,TRBJ2-7,TGTGCCAGCAGGCCCGAACCGGGACAGGGGATCCCCTACGAGCAGTACTTC,CASRPEPGQGIPYEQYF
-,TRBV16,-,TRBJ2-7,TGTGCCAGCAGCTCGACCCCTTTTGGGCTTTGGGCCTACGAGCAGTACTTC,CASSSTPFGLWAYEQYF
-,TRBV6-2/TRBV6-3,-,TRBJ1-5,TGTGCCAGCAGTTCCACAGGGTTTTGGGATCAGCCCCAGCATTTT,CASSSTGFWDQPQHF
-,TRBV11-2,-,TRBJ1-5,TGTGCCAGCAGCCCTACCGACGGCGGGTTGGGCAATCAGCCCCAGCATTTT,CASSPTDGGLGNQPQHF
-,TRBV7-6,-,TRBJ2-2,TGTGCCAGCAGGTGGACTCTCACCGGGGAGCTGTTTTTT,CASRWTLTGELFF
-,TRBV11-3,TRBD1,TRBJ2-7,TGTGCCAGCAGCTTACCCGGACAGGACGAGCAGTACTTC,CASSLPGQDEQYF
-,TRBV19,TRBD1,TRBJ2-7,TGTGCCAGTAGTAAGTGGGACAGCACCTACGAGCAGTACTTC,CASSKWDSTYEQYF
-,TRBV6-1,-,TRBJ1-2,TGTGCCAGCAGTGAAGGCAGGCTCAACTATGGCTACACCTTC,CASSEGRLNYGYTF
-,TRBV5-6,TRBD1,TRBJ2-5,TGTGCCAGCAGCTCCTCGACAGGGAGCCAAGAGACCCAGTACTTC,CASSSSTGSQETQYF
-,TRBV7-3,TRBD1,TRBJ1-1,TGTGCCAGCAGCTCCGCCGGGACAGGGCAAGCTTTCTTT,CASSSAGTGQAFF
-,TRBV4-3,TRBD1,TRBJ1-2,TGCGCCAGCAGCCAAGACTATTCGACAGGGCACGGCTACACCTTC,CASSQDYSTGHGYTF
few,TRBV10-3,TRBD2,TRBJ2-3,TGTGCCACCTCCGGGGGGTCAGATACGCAGTATTTT,CATSGGSDTQYF
-,TRBV6-5,-,TRBJ1-5,TGTGCCAGCATTCCTAACAGGAATAGCAATCAGCCCCAGCATTTT,CASIPNRNSNQPQHF
-,TRBV4-3,-,TRBJ1-6,TGCGCCAGCAGCCAAGCAAATTCACCCCTCCACTTT,CASSQANSPLHF
-,TRBV6-2/TRBV6-3,-,TRBJ1-3,TGTGCCAGCAGTGGACTTTTGGGAAACACCATATATTTT,CASSGLLGNTIYF
-,TRBV19,-,TRBJ1-2,TGTGCCAGTAGTATGGCCAGTGCTTCCTATGGCTACACCTTC,CASSMASASYGYTF
-,TRBV7-2,TRBD1,TRBJ1-5,TGTGCCAGCAGCTCCGACAGGGGGCAAAATCAGCCCCAGCATTTT,CASSSDRGQNQPQHF
-,TRBV4-1,TRBD1,TRBJ2-5,TGCGCCAGCAGCCAAGATGGACAGGGGCGAGAGACCCAGTACTTC,CASSQDGQGRETQYF
-,TRBV11-2,-,TRBJ1-3,TGTGCCAGCAGCTTTTCGGAGAGGGGAAACACCATATATTTT,CASSFSERGNTIYF
-,TRBV5-1,TRBD2,TRBJ2-3,TGCGCCAGCAGCCCCACTAGCGGGAGTAATTTTGGAGATACGCAGTATTTT,CASSPTSGSNFGDTQYF
-,TRBV30,-,TRBJ1-5,TGTGCCTGGAGTGTCGAAACCTCCGGGACCCAGCATTTT,CAWSVETSGTQHF
-,TRBV6-5,-,TRBJ1-5,TGTGCCAGCAGAAGACAGATCAATCAGCCCCAGCATTTT,CASRRQINQPQHF
-,TRBV9,-,TRBJ1-6,TGTGCCAGCAGCGTAGCTCCCTCGCTGGCTAATTCACCCCTCCACTTT,CASSVAPSLANSPLHF
-,TRBV18,TRBD1,TRBJ1-1,TGTGCCAGCTCACCTCAGGGGGACACTGAAGCTTTCTTT,CASSPQGDTEAFF
-,TRBV24-1,-,TRBJ2-2,TGTGCCACCAGTGATTTCCCAGGTCCTAACACCGGGGAGCTGTTTTTT,CATSDFPGPNTGELFF
-,TRBV28,-,TRBJ1-5,TGTGCCAGCTACTCCAGAGGAATCAATCAGCCCCAGCATTTT,CASYSRGINQPQHF
-,TRBV9,TRBD1,TRBJ2-5,TGTGCCAGCAGCGTGGCGACAGGGGGAGGAGAGACCCAGTACTTC,CASSVATGGGETQYF
-,TRBV19,TRBD2,TRBJ2-3,TGTGCGACTAACAATATAGCGGGTAGCACAGATACGCAGTATTTT,CATNNIAGSTDTQYF
-,TRBV27,-,TRBJ2-7,TGTGCCAGCAGTTTACAGATTGGTCCCAGCTCCTACGAGCAGTACTTC,CASSLQIGPSSYEQYF
-,TRBV10-3,-,TRBJ1-1,TGTGCCATCAGTGAATTGAGCCGGACAGAAGCTTTCTTT,CAISELSRTEAFF
-,TRBV3-1/TRBV3-2,TRBD2,TRBJ2-2,TGTGCCAGCAGCCAAGTACCGGGACTAACGAACACCGGGGAGCTGTTTTTT,CASSQVPGLTNTGELFF
-,TRBV7-9,-,TRBJ2-2,TGTGCCAGCAGAGGAGGTGGGGTGACCGGGGAGCTGTTTTTT,CASRGGGVTGELFF
-,TRBV12-3/TRBV12-4,-,TRBJ1-1,TGTGCCAGCAGTTCTCTACTCCCTGAAGCTTTCTTT,CASSSLLPEAFF
-,TRBV7-9,TRBD2,TRBJ2-2,TGTGCCTGCCCTAGCGGGGGCTTGAACACCGGGGAGCTGTTTTTT,CACPSGGLNTGELFF
-,TRBV7-3,-,TRBJ2-3,TGTGCCAGCAGCCCCCGCCACGGGAGATTAAGTACAGATACGCAGTATTTT,CASSPRHGRLSTDTQYF
few,TRBV28,-,TRBJ1-6,TGTGCCAGTTACACCTCACCTTCACCCCTCCACTTT,CASYTSPSPLHF
-,TRBV5-4,-,TRBJ2-5,TGTGCCAGCAGCCCTTTAGCTTCCTTCCAAGAGACCCAGTACTTC,CASSPLASFQETQYF
-,TRBV5-1,TRBD1,TRBJ1-2,TGCGCCAGCAGCGTCCCGGGACAGGGGGATGGCTACACCTTC,CASSVPGQGDGYTF
-,TRBV20-1,-,TRBJ1-4,TGCAGTGCTATTGACAGGAAGGAAGAAAAACTGTTTTTT,CSAIDRKEEKLFF
-,TRBV13,TRBD2,TRBJ2-5,TGTGCCAGCAGCTCCCGGGGGGGGGCCCAAGAGACCCAGTACTTC,CASSSRGGAQETQYF
-,TRBV5-5,-,TRBJ1-1,TGTGCCAGCAGCTTCTTTGCCAGGGAGGGGGAAGCTTTCTTT,CASSFFAREGEAFF